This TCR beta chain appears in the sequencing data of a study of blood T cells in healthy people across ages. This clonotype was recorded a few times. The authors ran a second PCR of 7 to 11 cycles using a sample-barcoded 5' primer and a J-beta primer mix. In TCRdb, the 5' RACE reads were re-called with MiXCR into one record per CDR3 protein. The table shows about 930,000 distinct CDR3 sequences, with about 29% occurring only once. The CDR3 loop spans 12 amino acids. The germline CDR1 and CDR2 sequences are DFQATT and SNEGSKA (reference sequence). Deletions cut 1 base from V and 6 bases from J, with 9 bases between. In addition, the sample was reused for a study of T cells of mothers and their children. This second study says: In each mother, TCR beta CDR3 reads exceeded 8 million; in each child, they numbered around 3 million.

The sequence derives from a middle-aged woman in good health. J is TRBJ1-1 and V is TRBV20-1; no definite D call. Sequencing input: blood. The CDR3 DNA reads TGCAGTGCTAGAGTCTGGGTATCTGAAGCTTTCTTT. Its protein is CSARVWVSEAFF.